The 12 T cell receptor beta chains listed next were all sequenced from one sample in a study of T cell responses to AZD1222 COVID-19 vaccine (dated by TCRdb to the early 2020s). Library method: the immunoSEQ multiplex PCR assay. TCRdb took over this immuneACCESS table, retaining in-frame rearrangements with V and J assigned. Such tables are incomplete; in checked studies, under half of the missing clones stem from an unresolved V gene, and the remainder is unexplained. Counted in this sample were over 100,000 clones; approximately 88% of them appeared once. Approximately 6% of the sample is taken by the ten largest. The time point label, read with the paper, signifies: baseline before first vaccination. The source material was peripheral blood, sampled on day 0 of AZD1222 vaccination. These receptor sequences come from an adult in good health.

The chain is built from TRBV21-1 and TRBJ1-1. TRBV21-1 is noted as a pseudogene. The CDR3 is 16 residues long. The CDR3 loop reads CASSKKGGGENTEAFF. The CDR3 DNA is TGTGCCAGCAGCAAAAAAGGTGGGGGGGAGAACACTGAAGCTTTCTTT.

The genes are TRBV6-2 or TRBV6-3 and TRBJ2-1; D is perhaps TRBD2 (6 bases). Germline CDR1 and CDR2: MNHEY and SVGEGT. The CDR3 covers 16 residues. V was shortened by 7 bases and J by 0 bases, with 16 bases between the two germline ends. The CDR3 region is CASIPAGPPSYNEQFF. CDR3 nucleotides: TGTGCCAGCATCCCGGCGGGACCCCCCTCCTACAATGAGCAGTTCTTC.

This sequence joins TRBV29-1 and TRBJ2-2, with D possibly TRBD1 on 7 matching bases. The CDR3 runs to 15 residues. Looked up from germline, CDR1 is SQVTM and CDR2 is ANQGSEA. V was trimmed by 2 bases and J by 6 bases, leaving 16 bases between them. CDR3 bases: TGCAGCGTTGAACTAACAGGGGAGGATGCCGGGGAGCTGTTTTTT. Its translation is CSVELTGEDAGELFF.

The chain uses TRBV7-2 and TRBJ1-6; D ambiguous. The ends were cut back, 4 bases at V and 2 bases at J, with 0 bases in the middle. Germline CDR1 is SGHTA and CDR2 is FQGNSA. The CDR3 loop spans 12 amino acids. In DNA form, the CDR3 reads TGTGCCAGCAGCTCCTATAATTCACCCCTCCACTTT. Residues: CASSSYNSPLHF.

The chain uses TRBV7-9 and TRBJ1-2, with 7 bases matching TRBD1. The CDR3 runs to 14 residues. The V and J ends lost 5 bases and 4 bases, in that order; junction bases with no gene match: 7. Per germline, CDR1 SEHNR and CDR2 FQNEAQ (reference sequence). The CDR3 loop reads CASSPGDRPYGYTF. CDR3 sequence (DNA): TGTGCCAGCAGCCCCGGGGACAGACCCTATGGCTACACCTTC. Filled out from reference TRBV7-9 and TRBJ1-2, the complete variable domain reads DTGVSQNPRHKITKRGQNVTFRCDPISEHNRLYWYRQTLGQGPEFLTYFQNEAQLEKSRLLSDRFSAERPKGSFSTLEIQRTEQGDSAMYLCASSPGDRPYGYTFGSGTRLTVV.

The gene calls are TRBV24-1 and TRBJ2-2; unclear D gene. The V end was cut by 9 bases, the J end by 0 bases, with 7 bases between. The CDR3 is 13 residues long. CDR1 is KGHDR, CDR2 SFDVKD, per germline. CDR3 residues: CATGSSNTGELFF. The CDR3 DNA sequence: TGTGCCACCGGAAGCTCGAACACCGGGGAGCTGTTTTTT.

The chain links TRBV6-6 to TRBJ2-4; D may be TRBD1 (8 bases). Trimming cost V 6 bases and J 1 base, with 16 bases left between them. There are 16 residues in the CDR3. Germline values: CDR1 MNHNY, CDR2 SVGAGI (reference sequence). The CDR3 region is CASSPTGGGAKNIQYF. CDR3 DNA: TGTGCCAGCAGCCCCACAGGGGGAGGGGCCAAAAACATTCAGTACTTC.

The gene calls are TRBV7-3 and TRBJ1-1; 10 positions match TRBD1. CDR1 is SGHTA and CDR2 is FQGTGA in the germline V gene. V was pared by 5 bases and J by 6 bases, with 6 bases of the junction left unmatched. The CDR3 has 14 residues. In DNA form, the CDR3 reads TGTGCCAGCAGCCCTCGACAGGGGGCCGCTGAAGCTTTCTTT. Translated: CASSPRQGAAEAFF.

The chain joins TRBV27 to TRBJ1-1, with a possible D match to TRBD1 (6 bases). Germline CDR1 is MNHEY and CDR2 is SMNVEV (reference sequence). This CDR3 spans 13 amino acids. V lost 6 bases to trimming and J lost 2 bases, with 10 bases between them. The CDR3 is CASSGTPNTEAFF. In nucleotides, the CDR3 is TGTGCCAGCAGCGGGACACCAAACACTGAAGCTTTCTTT.

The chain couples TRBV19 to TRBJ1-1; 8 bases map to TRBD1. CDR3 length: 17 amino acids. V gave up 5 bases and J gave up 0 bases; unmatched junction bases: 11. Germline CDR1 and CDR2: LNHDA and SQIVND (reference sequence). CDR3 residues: CASSSLTGEFVNTEAFF. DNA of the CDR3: TGTGCCAGTAGTTCCCTGACAGGGGAATTTGTGAACACTGAAGCTTTCTTT. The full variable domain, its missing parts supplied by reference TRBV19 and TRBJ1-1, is DGGITQSPKYLFRKEGQNVTLSCEQNLNHDAMYWYRQDPGQGLRLIYYSQIVNDFQKGDIAEGYSVSREKKESFPLTVTSAQKNPTAFYLCASSSLTGEFVNTEAFFGQGTRLTVV.

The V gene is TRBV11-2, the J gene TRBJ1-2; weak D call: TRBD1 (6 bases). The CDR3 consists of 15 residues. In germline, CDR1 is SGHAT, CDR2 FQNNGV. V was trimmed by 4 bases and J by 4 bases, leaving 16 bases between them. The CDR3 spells CASSSPGGGGYGYTF. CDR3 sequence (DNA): TGTGCCAGCAGCTCCCCGGGGGGAGGGGGCTATGGCTACACCTTC.

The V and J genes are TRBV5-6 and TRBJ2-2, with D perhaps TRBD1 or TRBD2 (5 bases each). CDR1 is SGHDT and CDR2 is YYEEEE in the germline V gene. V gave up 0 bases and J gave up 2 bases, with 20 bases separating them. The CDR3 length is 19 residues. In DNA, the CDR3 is TGTGCCAGCAGCTTGGTGGGGGAAGGGTGGAATCCAAACACCGGGGAGCTGTTTTTT. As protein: CASSLVGEGWNPNTGELFF.